Presented here are 13 T cell receptor beta chains from one specimen sequenced in a study of T cells after yellow fever vaccination (dated by TCRdb to between 2018 and 2021). The treatment or condition tag for this specimen amounts to: live attenuated yellow fever vaccine strain. The receptor library was made with 5' RACE. The instrument given in TCRdb is Illumina HiSeq 2500. Clones were called with MiXCR by TCRdb after fastp trimmed the public reads at Q25, and only in-frame beta chains were retained. Rows are unified per CDR3 protein, each entry keeping the most common DNA and genes. The sample records some 560,000 distinct CDR3 sequences, less than 20% of which are singletons. Approximately 15% of the sample belongs to the ten largest clones. The sequenced sample was PBMCs, obtained 15 days after the yellow fever booster vaccination. Receptors were obtained from a man aged 25 to 45 who received the YFV17D yellow fever vaccine.

This clonotype was counted a few times. This chain links TRBV5-1 with TRBJ2-2, with D unresolved. The CDR3 length is 12 residues. The germline gives CDR1 SGHRS, CDR2 YFSETQ. V lost 7 bases to trimming and J lost 6 bases, with 10 bases between them. CDR3 nucleotides: TGCGCCAGCGGGCTCGAAGCCGGGGAGCTGTTTTTT. Amino acids: CASGLEAGELFF. The variable domain in full, with the rest retrieved from reference TRBV5-1 and TRBJ2-2, is KAGVTQTPRYLIKTRGQQVTLSCSPISGHRSVSWYQQTPGQGLQFLFEYFSETQRNKGNFPGRFSGRQFSNSRSEMNVSTLELGDSALYLCASGLEAGELFFGEGSRLTVL.

This clonotype has only a few counts. The V and J genes are TRBV7-7 and TRBJ2-7, with 8 bases fitting TRBD2. The CDR3 sequence is 16 residues long. The germline V gene encodes CDR1 SSHAT and CDR2 FNYEAQ (reference sequence). Trimming removed 5 bases from V and 3 bases from J; junction bases left unmatched: 12. CDR3 region: CASSPGRAAGVYEQYF. The CDR3, as DNA: TGTGCCAGCAGCCCGGGACGGGCAGCGGGGGTCTACGAGCAGTACTTC. Full variable domain (remainder filled in from reference TRBV7-7 and TRBJ2-7): GAGVSQSPRYKVTKRGQDVTLRCDPISSHATLYWYQQALGQGPEFLTYFNYEAQPDKSGLPSDRFSAERPEGSISTLTIQRTEQRDSAMYRCASSPGRAAGVYEQYFGPGTRLTVT.

The gene calls are TRBV20-1 and TRBJ2-2; 12 bases map to TRBD2. V shed 0 bases, J shed 4 bases, and the junction held 6 bases outside the gene matches. CDR1 is DFQATT and CDR2 is SNEGSKA in the germline V gene (reference sequence). The length of the CDR3 is 17 residues. CDR3 sequence (DNA): TGCAGTGCTAGAGATCCGCTGACTAGCGGGAGCACCGGGGAGCTGTTTTTT. Its translation is CSARDPLTSGSTGELFF.

The chain is built from TRBV20-1 and TRBJ2-3; 16 nucleotides agree with TRBD2. V shed 6 bases and J 4 bases; nucleotides not matched to a gene: 4. The germline CDR1 and CDR2 sequences are DFQATT and SNEGSKA (reference sequence). The CDR3 spans 15 residues. CDR3 DNA: TGCAGTGCGAGGGGACTAGCGGGAGGGGCAGATACGCAGTATTTT. This sequence encodes CSARGLAGGADTQYF.

This sequence joins TRBV7-2 and TRBJ2-5; TRBD2 agrees at 10 bases. The CDR3 runs 14 residues. The germline CDR1 and CDR2 sequences are SGHTA and FQGNSA. The trim removed 3 bases at V and 3 bases at J, leaving 1 base unmatched. The CDR3 here is CASSFGTSEETQYF. DNA of the CDR3: TGTGCCAGCAGCTTCGGGACTAGCGAAGAGACCCAGTACTTC.

A word on this clonotype: A single base separates this from a much larger clone, so it may be a read error. The chain is built from TRBV11-2 and TRBJ2-1, with TRBD2 matching over 10 bases. V shed 7 bases and J 6 bases; nucleotides not matched to a gene: 6. Per germline, CDR1 SGHAT and CDR2 FQNNGV. The CDR3 is 14 residues long. The DNA of the CDR3 is TGTGCCAGCAACCTAGCGGGAGTGGGCAATGAGCAGTTCTTC. Translated: CASNLAGVGNEQFF.

This clonotype has a handful of counts. V usage is TRBV15 and J usage is TRBJ2-7, with D possibly matching TRBD1 (6 bases). The CDR3 is made up of 14 amino acids. Deletions cut 5 bases from V and 7 bases from J, with 18 bases between. From germline, CDR1 is LNHNV and CDR2 YYDKDF (reference sequence). The CDR3 spells CATSPGQSRGEQYF. As DNA, the CDR3 is TGTGCCACCAGCCCCGGACAGAGTCGTGGTGAGCAGTACTTC.

The chain couples TRBV19 to TRBJ2-6; the match to TRBD1 covers 8 bases. J was trimmed by 0 bases and V by 3 bases; bases with no gene match: 7. This CDR3 is 18 amino acids long. Germline loops: CDR1 LNHDA, CDR2 SQIVND (reference sequence). CDR3 DNA sequence: TGTGCCAGTAGTATGCCGTACAGGGGGATCTCTGGGGCCAACGTCCTGACTTTC. Translated: CASSMPYRGISGANVLTF.

This chain joins TRBV7-3 and TRBJ2-1, with no clear D. V lost 5 bases and J lost 10, with 15 bases in between. The CDR3 extends over 13 amino acids. Per the germline V gene, CDR1 is SGHTA and CDR2 is FQGTGA. CDR3 DNA sequence: TGTGCCAGCAGCCCACCCCAGAAGGGCGAGCAGTTCTTC. It is translated as CASSPPQKGEQFF.

This clonotype was seen a few times. For the CDR3, the DNA is TGCGCCAGCCCTAAAGCCCCAACAGATACGCAGTATTTT. Protein: CASPKAPTDTQYF. The V call is TRBV5-1, the J call TRBJ2-3; D not certain. Trimming stripped 7 bases from V and 3 bases from J, with 12 bases between. The CDR3 extends over 13 amino acids. The germline V gene encodes CDR1 SGHRS and CDR2 YFSETQ.

The chain uses TRBV5-1 and TRBJ1-1, with D perhaps matching TRBD1 (6 bases). The CDR3 sequence is 13 residues long. The V end was cut by 4 bases, the J end by 4 bases, with 11 bases between. The V gene's germline CDR1 is SGHRS and CDR2 YFSETQ. This CDR3 is CASSPGQPTEAFF. In DNA form, the CDR3 reads TGCGCCAGCAGCCCAGGACAGCCCACTGAAGCTTTCTTT.

The rearrangement uses TRBV7-2 and TRBJ1-4; D possibly corresponds to TRBD1 (6 bases). The length of the CDR3 is 15 residues. Germline CDR1 is SGHTA and CDR2 is FQGNSA. V was shortened by 4 bases and J by 2 bases, with 11 bases between the two germline ends. CDR3 sequence reads: CASSSQGLTNEKLFF. The CDR3 DNA follows: TGTGCCAGCAGCTCACAGGGTCTGACTAATGAAAAACTGTTTTTT.

V and J are TRBV14 and TRBJ1-1; weak D call: TRBD1 (5 bases). V was shortened by 0 bases and J by 11 bases, with 16 bases between the two germline ends. The CDR3 loop spans 14 amino acids. The V gene's germline CDR1 is SGHDN and CDR2 FVKESK. The CDR3 sequence is CASSQDPSGRAAFF. CDR3 coding DNA: TGTGCCAGCAGCCAAGATCCGTCAGGGAGGGCCGCTTTCTTT.